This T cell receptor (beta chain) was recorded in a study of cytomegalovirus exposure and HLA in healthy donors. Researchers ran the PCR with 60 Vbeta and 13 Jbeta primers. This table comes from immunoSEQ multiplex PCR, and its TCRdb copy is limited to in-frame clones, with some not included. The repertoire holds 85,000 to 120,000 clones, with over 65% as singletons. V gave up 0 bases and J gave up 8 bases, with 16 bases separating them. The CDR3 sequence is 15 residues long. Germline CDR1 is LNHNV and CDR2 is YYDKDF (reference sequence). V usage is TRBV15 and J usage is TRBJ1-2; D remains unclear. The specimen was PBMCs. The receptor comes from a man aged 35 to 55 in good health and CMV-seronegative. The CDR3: CATSREGPVRQGYTF. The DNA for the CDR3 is TGTGCCACCAGCAGAGAGGGCCCAGTTCGCCAAGGCTACACCTTC. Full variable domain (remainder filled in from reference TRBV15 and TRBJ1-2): DAMVIQNPRYQVTQFGKPVTLSCSQTLNHNVMYWYQQKSSQAPKLLFHYYDKDFNNEADTPDNFQSRRPNTSFCFLDIRSPGLGDTAMYLCATSREGPVRQGYTFGSGTRLTVV.